Presented here are 26 T cell receptor beta chains from one specimen sequenced in a study of blood T cell repertoires in COVID-19. This table comes from immunoSEQ multiplex PCR, and its TCRdb copy is limited to in-frame clones, with some not included. The sample holds over 120,000 clones, around 80% seen once. Sequencing used peripheral blood. The receptor set was obtained from a woman older than 75 with active or convalescent COVID-19.

V usage is TRBV28 and J usage is TRBJ1-4; 10 nucleotides align to TRBD1. The V segment lost 4 bases and the J segment 4 bases; nucleotides outside the gene matches: 3. The CDR3 runs to 15 residues. Germline lookup yields CDR1 MDHEN and CDR2 SYDVKM. The CDR3 region is CASSSWTGGNEKLFF. The DNA of the CDR3 is TGTGCCAGCAGTTCCTGGACAGGGGGTAATGAAAAACTGTTTTTT.

This chain links TRBV5-5 with TRBJ2-7; TRBD1 might be the D (6 bases). Per the germline V gene, CDR1 is SGHKS and CDR2 is YYEKEE (reference sequence). This CDR3 spans 15 amino acids. The germline V and J ends were trimmed by 4 bases and 2 bases, with 16 bases remaining between them. CDR3 nucleotides: TGTGCCAGCAGCCTGGGGCCCGGGACAACCTACGAGCAGTACTTC. This encodes CASSLGPGTTYEQYF.

This chain connects TRBV3-1 (or the pseudogene TRBV3-2) to TRBJ2-2, with a tentative D call TRBD2 (6 bases). CDR3 size: 15 residues. V was cut by 4 bases and J by 2 bases, with 11 bases left in between. Germline V lookup: CDR1 LGHDT, CDR2 YNNKEL (reference sequence). CDR3 sequence: CASSPRRVNTGELFF. The CDR3 DNA reads as TGTGCCAGCAGCCCCCGGAGGGTCAACACCGGGGAGCTGTTTTTT.

The chain is built from TRBV28 and TRBJ2-2; 9 nucleotides match TRBD2. V shed 6 bases, J shed 2 bases, and the junction held 7 bases outside the gene matches. Looked up from germline, CDR1 is MDHEN and CDR2 is SYDVKM. The length of the CDR3 is 16 residues. The CDR3 DNA reads as TGTGCCAGCAGATATAGCGGGGGCCGAAACACCGGGGAGCTGTTTTTT. As protein: CASRYSGGRNTGELFF.

The chain has TRBV7-9 and TRBJ2-5; 10 positions match TRBD2. Germline values: CDR1 SEHNR, CDR2 FQNEAQ (reference sequence). V trimming: 1 base; J trimming: 2 bases; junction bases outside the gene matches: 10. The CDR3 extends over 18 amino acids. The CDR3 loop is CASSLDKLAGDLQETQYF. In DNA form, the CDR3 reads TGTGCCAGCAGCTTAGACAAGCTAGCGGGGGATCTACAAGAGACCCAGTACTTC.

This clone was counted ten times or more. V gene TRBV15 combines with J gene TRBJ1-3; D unresolved. The CDR3 has 15 amino acids. Trimming stripped 0 bases from V and 0 bases from J, with 6 bases between. Looked up from germline, CDR1 is LNHNV and CDR2 is YYDKDF (reference sequence). The CDR3 bases are TGTGCCACCAGCAGAGATCAGTACTCTGGAAACACCATATATTTT. Encoded protein: CATSRDQYSGNTIYF.

This rearrangement joins TRBV5-1 to TRBJ1-3, with D possibly TRBD1 on 6 matching bases. V was pared by 0 bases and J by 0 bases, with 7 bases between. Germline V gives CDR1 SGHRS, CDR2 YFSETQ. The CDR3 totals 15 residues. CDR3 in DNA: TGCGCCAGCAGCTTGGCCAGGGGCTCTGGAAACACCATATATTTT. Amino acids: CASSLARGSGNTIYF.

This chain links TRBV28 with TRBJ1-2; 8 nucleotides align to TRBD1. This CDR3 has 14 amino acids. Unmatched junction bases numbered 7, after V lost 6 bases and J lost 4 bases. Germline V gives CDR1 MDHEN, CDR2 SYDVKM. Here the CDR3 reads CASSKTGVRYGYTF. The CDR3 DNA follows: TGTGCCAGCAGCAAGACAGGGGTGCGCTATGGCTACACCTTC.

The chain couples TRBV18 to TRBJ2-1, with TRBD1 matching over 10 bases. Per germline, CDR1 KGHSH and CDR2 LQKENI. The junction had 6 bases not matched to a gene; V was cut back by 1 base and J by 6 bases. The CDR3 consists of 16 residues. CDR3 in DNA: TGTGCCAGCTCACCACTTCCGGGACAGGGGTCCAATGAGCAGTTCTTC. Encoded protein: CASSPLPGQGSNEQFF.

This rearrangement joins TRBV7-2 to TRBJ1-2; 9 bases agree with TRBD1. This CDR3 comprises 14 residues. J was trimmed by 4 bases and V by 3 bases; bases with no gene match: 3. The germline V gene encodes CDR1 SGHTA and CDR2 FQGNSA. The CDR3 loop reads CASSFTGQGYGYTF. The CDR3 nucleotides are TGTGCCAGCAGCTTTACGGGACAGGGCTATGGCTACACCTTC.

The chain carries TRBV5-6 and TRBJ2-5; perhaps TRBD2 as D (5 bases). In germline, CDR1 is SGHDT, CDR2 YYEEEE. Trimming shortened V by 3 bases and J by 2 bases, and 8 bases separated the two germline ends. The CDR3 has 13 amino acids. The CDR3 DNA sequence: TGTGCCAGCAGCTCGAGGGAACAAGAGACCCAGTACTTC. Its translation: CASSSREQETQYF.

The CDR3 reads CASSQSFHEQYF. DNA of the CDR3: TGTGCCAGCAGCCAATCGTTCCACGAGCAGTACTTC. This chain joins TRBV3-1 (or the pseudogene TRBV3-2) and TRBJ2-7; D is undetermined. The germline V and J ends were trimmed by 2 bases and 5 bases, with 7 bases remaining between them. The germline gives CDR1 LGHDT, CDR2 YNNKEL (reference sequence). The CDR3 has 12 amino acids.

The chain uses TRBV10-3 and TRBJ1-6; tentative D call: TRBD1 (5 bases). The germline gives CDR1 ENHRY, CDR2 SYGVKD. The V and J ends lost 8 bases and 4 bases respectively, with 18 bases between them. The CDR3 has 16 residues. CDR3 nucleotides: TGTGCCATCTCCTCAGGAGGGGCTACTTATAATTCACCCCTCCACTTT. Residues: CAISSGGATYNSPLHF.

The chain uses TRBV30 and TRBJ1-5, with 9 bases matching TRBD1. The germline V gene has CDR1 GTSNPN and CDR2 SVGIG (reference sequence). The trim removed 4 bases at V and 6 bases at J, leaving 19 bases unmatched. CDR3 length equals 18 residues. CDR3 bases: TGTGCCTGGACCCTAAATACAAATCTGGGACAGGGAGTTCAGCCCCAGCATTTT. The encoded protein is CAWTLNTNLGQGVQPQHF.

The chain joins TRBV2 to TRBJ2-2, with TRBD2 matching over 7 bases. V trimming: 4 bases; J trimming: 1 base; junction bases outside the gene matches: 3. The V gene's germline CDR1 is SNHLY and CDR2 FYNNEI. The length of the CDR3 is 15 residues. CDR3 sequence: CASSVLARNTGELFF. CDR3 bases: TGTGCCAGCAGTGTACTAGCGAGGAACACCGGGGAGCTGTTTTTT.

This clone was counted a single time. The V and J genes are TRBV5-5 and TRBJ2-7; D is uncertain. This CDR3 region has 12 residues. Trimming pared 0 bases from V and 2 bases from J, leaving 3 bases between. Germline V gene data show CDR1 as SGHKS and CDR2 as YYEKEE (reference sequence). The CDR3 sequence is CASSLATYEQYF. For the CDR3, the DNA is TGTGCCAGCAGCTTGGCTACCTACGAGCAGTACTTC.

The CDR3 protein is CASSHPSTGIFYEQYF. CDR3 sequence (DNA): TGCGCCAGCAGCCACCCTTCTACAGGTATTTTCTACGAGCAGTACTTC. This rearrangement joins TRBV4-1 to TRBJ2-7, with D perhaps TRBD1 (5 bases). The CDR3 spans 16 residues. V was pared by 3 bases and J by 3 bases, with 18 bases between. CDR1 is MGHRA, CDR2 YSYEKL, per germline.

The gene calls are TRBV6-6 and TRBJ1-1, with a tentative D call TRBD1 (6 bases). Germline V gene sequence: CDR1 MNHNY, CDR2 SVGAGI (reference sequence). Trimming stripped 3 bases from V and 4 bases from J, with 9 bases between. CDR3 length equals 13 residues. CDR3: CASSYLQGTEAFF. Here the CDR3 DNA reads TGTGCCAGCAGTTATCTACAGGGCACTGAAGCTTTCTTT.

The genes are TRBV2 and TRBJ2-7; D is possibly TRBD1 (5 bases). From germline, CDR1 is SNHLY and CDR2 FYNNEI. The germline V and J ends were trimmed by 5 bases and 3 bases, with 8 bases remaining between them. The CDR3 totals 12 residues. The CDR3 sequence is CASSLTDYEQYF. CDR3 sequence (DNA): TGTGCCAGCAGTTTGACAGACTACGAGCAGTACTTC. Full variable domain (missing parts from reference TRBV2 and TRBJ2-7): EPEVTQTPSHQVTQMGQEVILRCVPISNHLYFYWYRQILGQKVEFLVSFYNNEISEKSEIFDDQFSVERPDGSNFTLKIRSTKLEDSAMYFCASSLTDYEQYFGPGTRLTVT.

The genes are TRBV10-2 and TRBJ2-7; 8 bases map to TRBD1. Germline V gene sequence: CDR1 WSHSY, CDR2 SAAADI. The CDR3 contains 13 residues. J lost 5 bases, V lost 2 bases, and 2 bases had no gene match. CDR3 DNA: TGCGCCAGCAGTGAGCGGGACAGGCACGAGCAGTACTTC. Its protein is CASSERDRHEQYF.

The V call is TRBV7-9, the J call TRBJ1-4; TRBD1 matches at 7 bases. V lost 5 bases to trimming and J lost 8 bases; unmatched junction nucleotides: 5. This CDR3 is built from 13 residues. Germline CDR1 is SEHNR and CDR2 is FQNEAQ (reference sequence). CDR3 region: CASSRGTAEKLFF. CDR3 nucleotide sequence: TGTGCCAGCAGCAGAGGGACAGCGGAAAAACTGTTTTTT.

The chain combines TRBV11-2 with TRBJ2-1; 7 bases line up with TRBD1. Germline V gene lookup returns CDR1 SGHAT and CDR2 FQNNGV. CDR3 size: 17 residues. V trimming: 8 bases; J trimming: 0 bases; junction bases outside the gene matches: 13. In nucleotides, the CDR3 is TGTGCCAGCCGAGGGACCCCGGGACAGAGCTCCTACAATGAGCAGTTCTTC. Its translation is CASRGTPGQSSYNEQFF.

This sequence joins TRBV7-6 and TRBJ1-1; D uncertain. The germline CDR1 and CDR2 sequences are SGHVS and FNYEAQ. With 3 bases removed from V and 2 bases from J, the gap between germline ends came to 7 bases. The CDR3 contains 13 residues. The CDR3 DNA sequence: TGTGCCAGCAGCTTGGCAGGAAACACTGAAGCTTTCTTT. Protein product: CASSLAGNTEAFF.

This chain joins TRBV20-1 and TRBJ1-1; D gene unclear. V was cut by 3 bases and J by 4 bases, with 9 bases left in between. In germline, CDR1 is DFQATT, CDR2 SNEGSKA (reference sequence). The CDR3 is 12 amino acids. This chain's CDR3 is CSASVGSTEAFF. The CDR3 bases are TGCAGTGCTAGTGTAGGGAGCACTGAAGCTTTCTTT.

This chain connects TRBV2 to TRBJ2-5, with D possibly TRBD1 on 6 matching bases. CDR1 and CDR2 from the germline V gene are SNHLY and FYNNEI. Trimming pared 2 bases from V and 2 bases from J, leaving 18 bases between. The CDR3 totals 17 residues. CDR3 amino acids: CASSERGTWTVQETQYF. The DNA of the CDR3 is TGTGCCAGCAGTGAAAGGGGAACTTGGACAGTACAAGAGACCCAGTACTTC.

In nucleotides, the CDR3 is TGTGCCAGTAGTAGAGACGGACAGGGGGGAAGTAGCGCCGGGGAGCTGTTTTTT. Translated: CASSRDGQGGSSAGELFF. The chain employs TRBV19 and TRBJ2-2; 10 positions match TRBD1. From germline, CDR1 is LNHDA and CDR2 SQIVND (reference sequence). V shed 4 bases and J 6 bases; nucleotides not matched to a gene: 14. This CDR3 is built from 18 residues.